This T cell receptor (beta chain) was observed in a study of CD8 T cells in Susac syndrome. An input of roughly 0.5 to 1 ug of RNA was subjected to reverse transcription using random hexamers. TCRdb re-called the immunoSEQ multiplex PCR reads with MiXCR, one entry per CDR3 protein. The sample lists around 100,000 distinct CDR3 sequences; roughly 96% were seen once. This CDR3 is built from 14 residues. In germline, CDR1 is LGHDT, CDR2 YNNKEL (reference sequence). The ends lost 4 bases at V and 7 bases at J; junction bases unmatched: 2. Study-level results: The study admitted that it had a relatively small number of individuals in its TCR sequencing and HLA analysis. The peak of CD8+ clonal expansion in Susac was seen in TEMRA cells and active patients. Susac-specific public clones in total CD8+ repertoires numbered 15 to 20; in CD8+ TEMRA repertoires, they numbered five.

High-throughput TCR beta sequencing covered peripheral CD8+ and CD4+ T cells. On this clonotype itself: Its cognate antigen is unknown.

Sequenced input: CD8+ T cells from PBMCs. The source of this sequence is a human donor with Susac syndrome. V usage is TRBV3-1 and J usage is TRBJ2-1; 12 bases match TRBD1. In DNA, the CDR3 is TGTGCCAGCAGCCCGGGACAGGGGGCGAATGAGCAGTTCTTC. Translating it yields CASSPGQGANEQFF.